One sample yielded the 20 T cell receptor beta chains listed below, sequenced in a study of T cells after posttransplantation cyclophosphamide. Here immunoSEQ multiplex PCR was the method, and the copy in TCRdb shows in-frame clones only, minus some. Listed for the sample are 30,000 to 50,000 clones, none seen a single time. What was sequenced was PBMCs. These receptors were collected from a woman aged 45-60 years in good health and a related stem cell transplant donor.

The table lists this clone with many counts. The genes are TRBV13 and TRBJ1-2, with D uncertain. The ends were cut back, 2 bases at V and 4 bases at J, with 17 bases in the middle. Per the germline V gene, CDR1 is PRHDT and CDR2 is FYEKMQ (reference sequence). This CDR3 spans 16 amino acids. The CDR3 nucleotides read TGTGCCAGCAGCTTAAGATCTGAGGGCAGTGTCTATGGCTACACCTTC. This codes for CASSLRSEGSVYGYTF.

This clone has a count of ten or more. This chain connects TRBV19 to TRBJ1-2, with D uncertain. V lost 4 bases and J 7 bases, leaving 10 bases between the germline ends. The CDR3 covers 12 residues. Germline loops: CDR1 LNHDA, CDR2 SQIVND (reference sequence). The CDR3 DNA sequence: TGTGCCAGTAGTACCTTGACTGGTGGCTACACCTTC. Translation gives CASSTLTGGYTF.

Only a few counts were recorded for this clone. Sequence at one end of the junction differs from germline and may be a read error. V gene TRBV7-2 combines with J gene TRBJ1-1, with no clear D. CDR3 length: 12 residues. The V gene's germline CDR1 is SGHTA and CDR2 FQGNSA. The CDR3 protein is CASSLSNTKAFF. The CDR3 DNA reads TGTGCCAGCAGCTTATCGAACACTAAAGCTTTCTTT.

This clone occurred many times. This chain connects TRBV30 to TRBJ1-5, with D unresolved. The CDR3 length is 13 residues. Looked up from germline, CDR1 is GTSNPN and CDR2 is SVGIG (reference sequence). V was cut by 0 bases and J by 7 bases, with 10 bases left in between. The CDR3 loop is CAWSVMAGQPQHF. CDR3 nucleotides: TGTGCCTGGAGTGTAATGGCTGGCCAGCCCCAGCATTTT.

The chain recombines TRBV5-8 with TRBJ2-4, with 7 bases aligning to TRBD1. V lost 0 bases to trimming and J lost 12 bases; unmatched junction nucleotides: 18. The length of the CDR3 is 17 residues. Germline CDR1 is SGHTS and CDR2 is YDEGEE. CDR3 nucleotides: TGTGCCAGCAGCTTGGCCCTAACCGGCAGACAGGGAGAGGGTCAGTACTTC. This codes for CASSLALTGRQGEGQYF.

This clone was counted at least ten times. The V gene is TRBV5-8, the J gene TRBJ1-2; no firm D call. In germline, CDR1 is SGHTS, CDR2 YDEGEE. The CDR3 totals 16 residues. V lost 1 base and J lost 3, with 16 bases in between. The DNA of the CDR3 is TGTGCCAGCAGCTTGTTGTGGCGCTCGGAGGACTATGGCTACACCTTC. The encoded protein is CASSLLWRSEDYGYTF. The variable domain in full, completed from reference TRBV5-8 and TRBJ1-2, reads EAGVTQSPTHLIKTRGQQATLRCSPISGHTSVYWYQQALGLGLQFLLWYDEGEERNRGNFPPRFSGRQFPNYSSELNVNALELEDSALYLCASSLLWRSEDYGYTFGSGTRLTVV.

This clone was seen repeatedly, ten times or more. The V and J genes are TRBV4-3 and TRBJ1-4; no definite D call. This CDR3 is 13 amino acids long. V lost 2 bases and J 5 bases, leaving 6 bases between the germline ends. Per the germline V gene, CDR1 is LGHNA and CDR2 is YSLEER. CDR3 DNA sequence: TGCGCCAGCAGCCAAACAATGAATGAAAAACTGTTTTTT. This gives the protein CASSQTMNEKLFF.

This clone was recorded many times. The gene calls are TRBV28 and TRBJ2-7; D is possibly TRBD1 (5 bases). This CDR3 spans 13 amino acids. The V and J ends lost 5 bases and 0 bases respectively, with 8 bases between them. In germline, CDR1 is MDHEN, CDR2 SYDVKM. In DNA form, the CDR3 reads TGTGCCAGCAGTCGACAGAGCTCCTACGAGCAGTACTTC. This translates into CASSRQSSYEQYF. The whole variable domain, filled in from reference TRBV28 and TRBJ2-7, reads DVKVTQSSRYLVKRTGEKVFLECVQDMDHENMFWYRQDPGLGLRLIYFSYDVKMKEKGDIPEGYSVSREKKERFSLILESASTNQTSMYLCASSRQSSYEQYFGPGTRLTVT.

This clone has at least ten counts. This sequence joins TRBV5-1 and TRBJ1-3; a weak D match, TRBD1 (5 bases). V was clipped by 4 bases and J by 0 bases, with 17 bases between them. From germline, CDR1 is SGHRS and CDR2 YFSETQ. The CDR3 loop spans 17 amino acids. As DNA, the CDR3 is TGCGCCAGCAGCCAGAACATACAGGCCCACTCTGGAAACACCATATATTTT. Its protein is CASSQNIQAHSGNTIYF.

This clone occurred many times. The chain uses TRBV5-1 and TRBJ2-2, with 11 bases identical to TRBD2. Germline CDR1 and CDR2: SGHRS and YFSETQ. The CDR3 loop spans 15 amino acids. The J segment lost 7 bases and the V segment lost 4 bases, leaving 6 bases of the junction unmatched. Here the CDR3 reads CASSPTSGEIGELFF. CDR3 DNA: TGCGCCAGCAGCCCGACTAGCGGGGAGATCGGGGAGCTGTTTTTT.

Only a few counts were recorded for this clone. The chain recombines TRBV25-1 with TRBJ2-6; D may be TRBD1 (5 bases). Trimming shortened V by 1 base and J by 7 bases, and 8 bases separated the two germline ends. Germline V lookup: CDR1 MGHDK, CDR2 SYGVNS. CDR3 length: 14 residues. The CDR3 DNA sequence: TGTGCCAGCAGTGAATGGGGCGGAGCCAACGTCCTGACTTTC. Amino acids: CASSEWGGANVLTF.

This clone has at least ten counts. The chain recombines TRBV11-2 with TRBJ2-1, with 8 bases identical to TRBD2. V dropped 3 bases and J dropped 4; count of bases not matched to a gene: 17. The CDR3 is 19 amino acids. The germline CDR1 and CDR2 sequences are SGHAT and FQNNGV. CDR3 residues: CASSFRDKGAGAVYNEQFF. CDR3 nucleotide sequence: TGTGCCAGCAGCTTCCGGGACAAAGGAGCGGGGGCGGTGTACAATGAGCAGTTCTTC.

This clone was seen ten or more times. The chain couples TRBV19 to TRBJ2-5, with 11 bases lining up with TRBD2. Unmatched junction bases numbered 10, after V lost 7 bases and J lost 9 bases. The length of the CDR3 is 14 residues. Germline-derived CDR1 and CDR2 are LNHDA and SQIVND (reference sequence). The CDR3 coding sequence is TGTGCCAGTAAATCGACTAGCGGGGTCGGGGCCCAGTACTTC. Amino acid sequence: CASKSTSGVGAQYF.

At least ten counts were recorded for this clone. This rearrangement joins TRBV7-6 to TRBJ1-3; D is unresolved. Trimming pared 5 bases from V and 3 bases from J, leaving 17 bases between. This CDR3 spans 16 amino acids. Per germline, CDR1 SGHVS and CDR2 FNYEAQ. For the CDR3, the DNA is TGTGCCAGCAGCCCACTGGGAACGGGGTTTGGAAACACCATATATTTT. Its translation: CASSPLGTGFGNTIYF.

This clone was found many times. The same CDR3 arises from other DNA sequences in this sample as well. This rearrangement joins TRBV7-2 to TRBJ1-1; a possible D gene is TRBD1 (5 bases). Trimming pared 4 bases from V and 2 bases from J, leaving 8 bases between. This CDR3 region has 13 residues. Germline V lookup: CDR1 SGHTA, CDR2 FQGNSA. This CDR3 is CASSSDSNTEAFF. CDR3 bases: TGTGCCAGCAGCTCCGACAGCAACACTGAAGCTTTCTTT.

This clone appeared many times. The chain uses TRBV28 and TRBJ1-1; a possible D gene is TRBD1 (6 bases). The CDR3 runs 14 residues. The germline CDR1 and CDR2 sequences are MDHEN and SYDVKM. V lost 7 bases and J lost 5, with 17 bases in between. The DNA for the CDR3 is TGTGCCAGCACCTTCCCTAACAGGGAGACTGAAGCTTTCTTT. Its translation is CASTFPNRETEAFF.

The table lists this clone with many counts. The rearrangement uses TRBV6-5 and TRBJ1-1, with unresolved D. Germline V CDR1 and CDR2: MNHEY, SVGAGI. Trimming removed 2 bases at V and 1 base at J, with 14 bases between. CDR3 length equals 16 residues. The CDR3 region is CASSYGGGPPNTEAFF. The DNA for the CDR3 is TGTGCCAGCAGTTACGGCGGAGGACCGCCGAACACTGAAGCTTTCTTT.

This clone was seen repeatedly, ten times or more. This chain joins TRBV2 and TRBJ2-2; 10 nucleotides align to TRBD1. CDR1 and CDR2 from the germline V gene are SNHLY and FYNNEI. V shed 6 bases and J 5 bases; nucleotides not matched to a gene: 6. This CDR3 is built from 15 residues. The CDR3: CASRRQGARTGELFF. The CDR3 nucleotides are TGTGCCAGCAGGCGACAGGGGGCGCGGACCGGGGAGCTGTTTTTT.

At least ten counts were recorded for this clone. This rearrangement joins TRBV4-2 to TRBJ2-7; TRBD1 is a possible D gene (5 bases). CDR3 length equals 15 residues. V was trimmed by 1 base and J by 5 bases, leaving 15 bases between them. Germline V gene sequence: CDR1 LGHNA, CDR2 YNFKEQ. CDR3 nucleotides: TGTGCCAGCAGCCAAGGCCCAGGGAAGGAGAACGAGCAGTACTTC. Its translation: CASSQGPGKENEQYF.

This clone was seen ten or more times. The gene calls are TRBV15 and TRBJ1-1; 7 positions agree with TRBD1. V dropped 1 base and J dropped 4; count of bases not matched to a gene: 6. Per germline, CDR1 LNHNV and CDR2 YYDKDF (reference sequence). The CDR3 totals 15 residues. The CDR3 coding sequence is TGTGCCACCAGCAGAGGTCGGGCAGGGGGCACTGAAGCTTTCTTT. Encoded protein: CATSRGRAGGTEAFF.